One sample yielded the 28 T cell receptor beta chains listed below, sequenced in a study of T cell responses to AZD1222 COVID-19 vaccine. The table came from immunoSEQ multiplex PCR; TCRdb's copy has only in-frame clones and leaves some out. The sample shows about 140,000 clones, more than 90% of them seen only once. Here the sequenced sample was peripheral blood, taken on day 0 of AZD1222 vaccination. These receptors were collected from an adult in good health.

V is TRBV4-1 and J is TRBJ2-7; 11 bases map to TRBD1. V was pared by 5 bases and J by 4 bases, with 10 bases of the junction left unmatched. Per germline, CDR1 MGHRA and CDR2 YSYEKL. The CDR3 loop spans 16 amino acids. The CDR3 coding sequence is TGCGCCAGCAGCACTCGGACAGGGGGCCAGTCGTACGAGCAGTACTTC. It specifies CASSTRTGGQSYEQYF.

This clone came up once. This sequence joins TRBV3-1 (or the pseudogene TRBV3-2) and TRBJ2-2, with 7 bases identical to TRBD1. The CDR3 extends over 15 amino acids. The junction had 5 bases not matched to a gene; V was cut back by 3 bases and J by 4 bases. Germline assignment: CDR1 LGHDT and CDR2 YNNKEL (reference sequence). Written as DNA, the CDR3 is TGTGCCAGCAGCCACTTCCGGGACAGCACCGGGGAGCTGTTTTTT. This encodes CASSHFRDSTGELFF.

This clone has a single count. The chain has TRBV4-1 and TRBJ2-1; perhaps TRBD1 as D (5 bases). The CDR3 loop spans 16 amino acids. Trimming removed 3 bases from V and 7 bases from J, with 19 bases in between. Germline assignment: CDR1 MGHRA and CDR2 YSYEKL. The chain's CDR3 is CASSHLKGIEWNEQFF. The CDR3 region has the DNA TGCGCCAGCAGCCATCTAAAGGGGATTGAGTGGAATGAGCAGTTCTTC.

The rearrangement uses TRBV4-1 and TRBJ1-6; D is perhaps TRBD1 (5 bases). CDR3 length: 15 residues. Germline values: CDR1 MGHRA, CDR2 YSYEKL. V lost 0 bases and J lost 10, with 13 bases in between. CDR3 nucleotide sequence: TGCGCCAGCAGCCAAGAAGGGTTTCGGGACTCACCCCTCCACTTT. It specifies CASSQEGFRDSPLHF.

Here the CDR3 DNA reads TGTGCCAGCAGATTAGACCCCGGGACTGAAGCTTTCTTT. Translating it yields CASRLDPGTEAFF. V is TRBV6-4 and J is TRBJ1-1, with D uncertain. Trimming removed 6 bases at V and 5 bases at J, with 13 bases between. The CDR3 contains 13 residues. CDR1 and CDR2 (germline): MRHNA, SNTAGT.

The chain couples TRBV29-1 to TRBJ1-1; 9 bases agree with TRBD1. The germline V gene has CDR1 SQVTM and CDR2 ANQGSEA. The CDR3 runs to 17 residues. The junction had 14 bases not matched to a gene; V was cut back by 5 bases and J by 1 base. CDR3 protein: CSVQGQGRVVPNTEAFF. DNA for the CDR3: TGCAGCGTTCAGGGACAGGGTAGGGTAGTACCGAACACTGAAGCTTTCTTT.

The rearrangement joins TRBV4-1 to TRBJ2-1; no firm D call. The CDR3 contains 12 residues. CDR1 is MGHRA, CDR2 YSYEKL, per germline. Trimming removed 0 bases at V and 6 bases at J, with 3 bases between. The CDR3 DNA follows: TGCGCCAGCAGCCAAGATCTCAATGAGCAGTTCTTC. Protein product: CASSQDLNEQFF.

The V and J genes are TRBV30 and TRBJ2-5; 12 bases align to TRBD1. Germline values: CDR1 GTSNPN, CDR2 SVGIG (reference sequence). Germline trimming cut 1 base from V and 5 bases from J; bases unmatched to any gene: 2. The CDR3 sequence is 14 residues long. CDR3 amino acids: CAWSGDRGRETQYF. The CDR3 DNA follows: TGTGCCTGGAGTGGGGACAGGGGGCGGGAGACCCAGTACTTC.

The V and J genes are TRBV7-6 and TRBJ2-1; TRBD1 agrees at 7 bases. There are 15 residues in the CDR3. The germline CDR1 and CDR2 sequences are SGHVS and FNYEAQ. V was pared by 0 bases and J by 5 bases, with 4 bases of the junction left unmatched. The CDR3 protein is CASSLADGQDNEQFF. DNA for the CDR3: TGTGCCAGCAGCTTAGCGGACGGACAGGACAATGAGCAGTTCTTC.

The V and J genes are TRBV5-1 and TRBJ1-1, with D possibly being TRBD1 (5 bases). Germline-derived CDR1 and CDR2 are SGHRS and YFSETQ. V gave up 2 bases and J gave up 5 bases, with 13 bases separating them. This CDR3 has 14 amino acids. CDR3 sequence: CASSFISSGTEAFF. The CDR3 DNA reads TGCGCCAGCAGCTTTATATCATCAGGGACTGAAGCTTTCTTT.

The chain couples TRBV10-3 to TRBJ2-2, with D unclear. This CDR3 is 13 amino acids long. V was clipped by 4 bases and J by 3 bases, with 6 bases between them. Germline V gene data show CDR1 as ENHRY and CDR2 as SYGVKD. CDR3 loop: CAISGSYTGELFF. As DNA, the CDR3 is TGTGCCATCAGTGGCAGTTACACCGGGGAGCTGTTTTTT.

The V gene is TRBV28, the J gene TRBJ2-1; either TRBD1 or TRBD2 may supply D (6 bases each). V gave up 2 bases and J gave up 0 bases, with 11 bases separating them. Germline V CDR1 and CDR2: MDHEN, SYDVKM. This CDR3 contains 16 residues. The DNA of the CDR3 is TGTGCCAGCAGTTTAAGGGGGGCCCTCTCCTACAATGAGCAGTTCTTC. Translating gives CASSLRGALSYNEQFF.

The V and J genes are TRBV2 and TRBJ2-3, with no clear D. The CDR3 runs to 12 residues. Germline values: CDR1 SNHLY, CDR2 FYNNEI. This chain's CDR3 is CASHGPTDTQYF. The CDR3 DNA is TGTGCATCCCACGGCCCCACAGATACGCAGTATTTT.

The chain is built from TRBV28 and TRBJ2-7, with D possibly being TRBD1 or TRBD2 (5 bases each). V shed 9 bases and J shed 1 base, with 13 bases lying between them. Germline CDR1 and CDR2: MDHEN and SYDVKM. The CDR3 is 13 amino acids. The CDR3 bases are TGTGCCAGTAGGGACGGTCCTTCCTACGAGCAGTACTTC. Protein product: CASRDGPSYEQYF.

The chain couples TRBV5-1 to TRBJ1-2; 9 bases fit TRBD1. Germline CDR1 reads SGHRS; CDR2 reads YFSETQ. J was trimmed by 8 bases and V by 4 bases; bases with no gene match: 6. This CDR3 has 13 residues. CDR3 nucleotides: TGCGCCAGCAGCGTCTACAGGGGGCTCGGCTACACCTTC. Protein sequence: CASSVYRGLGYTF. The whole variable domain, remainder taken from reference TRBV5-1 and TRBJ1-2, is KAGVTQTPRYLIKTRGQQVTLSCSPISGHRSVSWYQQTPGQGLQFLFEYFSETQRNKGNFPGRFSGRQFSNSRSEMNVSTLELGDSALYLCASSVYRGLGYTFGSGTRLTVV.

The V call is TRBV29-1, the J call TRBJ1-1; D remains ambiguous. The V gene's germline CDR1 is SQVTM and CDR2 ANQGSEA. Trimming took off 6 bases at V and 0 bases at J, with 14 bases between the two ends. The CDR3 is made up of 14 amino acids. CDR3 residues: CSVDVTLMNTEAFF. Written as DNA, the CDR3 is TGCAGCGTGGACGTGACACTCATGAACACTGAAGCTTTCTTT.

This sequence joins TRBV7-2 and TRBJ1-5; D is unresolved. Germline V CDR1 and CDR2: SGHTA, FQGNSA. Between the trimmed V and J ends, which lost 5 bases and 5 bases, there was a span of 19 bases. CDR3 length: 16 residues. CDR3 loop: CASSPNRIPPDQPQHF. The CDR3 DNA reads as TGTGCCAGCAGCCCTAACCGAATCCCCCCCGATCAGCCCCAGCATTTT. The full variable domain, with the rest looked up from reference TRBV7-2 and TRBJ1-5, is GAGVSQSPSNKVTEKGKDVELRCDPISGHTALYWYRQSLGQGLEFLIYFQGNSAPDKSGLPSDRFSAERTGGSVSTLTIQRTQQEDSAVYLCASSPNRIPPDQPQHFGDGTRLSIL.

J is TRBJ1-6 and V is TRBV6-1; no firm D call. The CDR3 is 13 amino acids. Looked up from germline, CDR1 is MNHNS and CDR2 is SASEGT. V was cut by 0 bases and J by 14 bases, with 11 bases left in between. CDR3 nucleotides: TGTGCCAGCAGTGAAGCGCCCCTCATCGCCCTCCACTTT. Its translation: CASSEAPLIALHF.

This clone appeared a few times. The chain employs TRBV19 and TRBJ1-1; D gene uncertain. Germline V gene data show CDR1 as LNHDA and CDR2 as SQIVND (reference sequence). V was shortened by 6 bases and J by 0 bases, with 8 bases between the two germline ends. CDR3 length: 13 residues. In DNA, the CDR3 is TGTGCCAGTAGCGGGTTCATGAACACTGAAGCTTTCTTT. Encoded protein: CASSGFMNTEAFF.

The chain carries TRBV9 and TRBJ2-3; D ambiguous. This CDR3 is 13 amino acids long. V gave up 0 bases and J gave up 4 bases, with 6 bases separating them. Germline lookup yields CDR1 SGDLS and CDR2 YYNGEE. In nucleotides, the CDR3 is TGTGCCAGCAGCGTAGCTGGGGCAGATACGCAGTATTTT. It specifies CASSVAGADTQYF.

The chain employs TRBV29-1 and TRBJ1-2, with D perhaps matching TRBD1 (5 bases). Germline CDR1 SQVTM, CDR2 ANQGSEA. Trimming removed 2 bases at V and 7 bases at J, with 11 bases between. The CDR3 has 12 residues. The CDR3 nucleotides read TGCAGCGTTGAAAAGCAGGGCGGTGGCTACACCTTC. This sequence encodes CSVEKQGGGYTF.

A single count supports this clone. The chain links TRBV6-5 to TRBJ2-2; D ambiguous. The V and J ends lost 6 bases and 7 bases respectively, with 18 bases between them. CDR1 and CDR2 (germline): MNHEY, SVGAGI. The CDR3 runs 15 residues. CDR3 sequence: CASRPVDIRGGELFF. CDR3 nucleotides: TGTGCCAGCAGACCAGTAGACATCCGCGGCGGGGAGCTGTTTTTT.

V usage is TRBV9 and J usage is TRBJ1-4; D is unclear. The V and J ends lost 0 bases and 5 bases respectively, with 14 bases between them. CDR3 length equals 16 residues. Germline V gene sequence: CDR1 SGDLS, CDR2 YYNGEE. The CDR3 DNA reads TGTGCCAGCAGCGTAGGTTCCAGAAGGGAAAATGAAAAACTGTTTTTT. This codes for CASSVGSRRENEKLFF.

The chain is built from TRBV7-9 and TRBJ1-1, with unresolved D. Germline CDR1 is SEHNR and CDR2 is FQNEAQ (reference sequence). Trimming removed 4 bases at V and 3 bases at J, with 12 bases between. This CDR3 contains 14 residues. The chain's CDR3 is CASSSPKLYTEAFF. CDR3 coding DNA: TGTGCCAGCAGCTCCCCAAAGCTGTACACTGAAGCTTTCTTT.

The sample holds one count of this clone. The chain uses TRBV10-2 and TRBJ1-1, with TRBD1 matching 7 bases. Germline CDR1 and CDR2: WSHSY and SAAADI. J was trimmed by 7 bases and V by 4 bases; bases with no gene match: 9. The CDR3 is 14 amino acids. For the CDR3, the DNA is TGCGCCAGCAGTGTTGACAGGGCTTTAGGTGAAGCTTTCTTT. Residues: CASSVDRALGEAFF.

V gene TRBV13 combines with J gene TRBJ2-7; D remains ambiguous. Germline values: CDR1 PRHDT, CDR2 FYEKMQ (reference sequence). Between the trimmed V and J ends, which lost 0 bases and 4 bases, there was a span of 7 bases. CDR3 size: 13 residues. The CDR3 DNA is TGTGCCAGCAGCTTAGGACCCCTTTACGAGCAGTACTTC. It translates to CASSLGPLYEQYF.

As for this clone: This CDR3 is also generated by other DNA sequences in the sample. The CDR3 DNA follows: TGCGCCAGCAGCCCAGGGACAGGGGGCTATGGCTACACCTTC. Protein product: CASSPGTGGYGYTF. The rearrangement joins TRBV5-1 to TRBJ1-2, with TRBD1 matching 11 bases. The V gene's germline CDR1 is SGHRS and CDR2 YFSETQ. V gave up 4 bases and J gave up 4 bases; unmatched junction bases: 3. CDR3 length: 14 residues.

The chain links TRBV19 to TRBJ2-1, with TRBD2 matching 8 bases. The V segment lost 5 bases and the J segment 10 bases; nucleotides outside the gene matches: 16. Per the germline V gene, CDR1 is LNHDA and CDR2 is SQIVND (reference sequence). The CDR3 contains 16 residues. The CDR3 sequence is CASSPQPPGLVAEQFF. CDR3 bases: TGTGCCAGTAGTCCCCAACCCCCGGGACTAGTCGCCGAGCAGTTCTTC.